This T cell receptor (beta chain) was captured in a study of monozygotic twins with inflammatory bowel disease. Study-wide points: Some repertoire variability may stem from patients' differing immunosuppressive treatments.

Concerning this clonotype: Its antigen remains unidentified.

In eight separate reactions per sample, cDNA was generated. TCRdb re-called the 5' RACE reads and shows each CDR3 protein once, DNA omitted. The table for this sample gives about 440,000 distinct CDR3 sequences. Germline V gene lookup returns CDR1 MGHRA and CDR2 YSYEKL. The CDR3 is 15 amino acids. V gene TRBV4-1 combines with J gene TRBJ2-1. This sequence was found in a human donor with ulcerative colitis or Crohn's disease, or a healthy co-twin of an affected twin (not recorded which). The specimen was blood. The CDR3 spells CASSQGGSSYNEQFF.